These 19 T cell receptor beta chains were all obtained from the same sample, sequenced in a study of T cells after yellow fever vaccination. In TCRdb, the 5' RACE reads were re-called with MiXCR into one record per CDR3 protein. The table has 450,000 to 600,000 distinct CDR3 sequences, about a sixth seen once. Sequencing was performed on PBMCs, taken 5 days after the first yellow fever vaccination. These receptors all stem from a man aged 18 to 35 who received the YFV17D yellow fever vaccine.

This clonotype was seen only a few times. This chain joins TRBV7-2 and TRBJ2-5; 7 bases align to TRBD2. Germline lookup yields CDR1 SGHTA and CDR2 FQGNSA. The length of the CDR3 is 13 residues. With V trimmed by 5 bases and J by 4 bases, 4 bases remained unmatched. The CDR3 protein is CASSQWGGETQYF. CDR3 sequence (DNA): TGTGCCAGCAGCCAATGGGGGGGAGAGACCCAGTACTTC.

In its sample, this clonotype was seen a few times. V usage is TRBV4-1 and J usage is TRBJ1-6; D remains ambiguous. The CDR3 spans 12 residues. Germline V gives CDR1 MGHRA, CDR2 YSYEKL. Trimming cost V 5 bases and J 8 bases, with 7 bases left between them. CDR3 region: CASSAQHSPLHF. The CDR3, as DNA: TGCGCCAGCAGCGCTCAGCATTCACCCCTCCACTTT.

A few counts support this clonotype. The CDR3 region has the DNA TGTGCCAGTCGGAGAGCTAACTATGGCTACACCTTC. Protein sequence: CASRRANYGYTF. The chain uses TRBV12-3 or TRBV12-4 and TRBJ1-2; D remains unclear. Trimming removed 9 bases from V and 0 bases from J, with 8 bases in between. The length of the CDR3 is 12 residues.

J is TRBJ2-2 and V is TRBV7-2; D possibly corresponds to TRBD2 (6 bases). This CDR3 has 15 amino acids. From germline, CDR1 is SGHTA and CDR2 FQGNSA. V gave up 5 bases and J gave up 9 bases, with 19 bases separating them. The CDR3 region is CASSRGGRRPRELFF. Written as DNA, the CDR3 is TGTGCCAGCAGCCGCGGAGGGAGAAGGCCCCGGGAGCTGTTTTTT. The full variable domain, its missing parts supplied by reference TRBV7-2 and TRBJ2-2, is GAGVSQSPSNKVTEKGKDVELRCDPISGHTALYWYRQSLGQGLEFLIYFQGNSAPDKSGLPSDRFSAERTGGSVSTLTIQRTQQEDSAVYLCASSRGGRRPRELFFGEGSRLTVL.

The chain combines TRBV19 with TRBJ2-6; 8 nucleotides agree with TRBD1. J gave up 1 base and V 5 bases, and 7 bases lay outside the gene matches. The CDR3 has 17 residues. CDR1 LNHDA and CDR2 SQIVND come from the germline V gene (reference sequence). The CDR3 sequence: CASSRAGGASGANVLTF. DNA for the CDR3: TGTGCCAGTAGTCGAGCAGGGGGCGCGTCTGGGGCCAACGTCCTGACTTTC.

In its sample, this clonotype was seen a few times. This sequence joins TRBV7-9 and TRBJ2-5; no definite D call. Germline V gene data show CDR1 as SEHNR and CDR2 as FQNEAQ (reference sequence). CDR3 length: 13 residues. Trimming took off 5 bases at V and 5 bases at J, with 12 bases between the two ends. The CDR3 reads CASSPLLGETQYF. CDR3 DNA: TGTGCCAGCAGCCCCCTCCTTGGGGAGACCCAGTACTTC.

The CDR3 spells CASEFTGTGYGYTF. In DNA, the CDR3 is TGTGCCAGCGAATTCACCGGGACAGGGTATGGCTACACCTTC. The chain links TRBV6-1 to TRBJ1-2; 9 nucleotides line up with TRBD1. The germline gives CDR1 MNHNS, CDR2 SASEGT. Trimming took 8 bases from V and 5 from J; bases not matched to a gene: 9. The length of the CDR3 is 14 residues.

This clonotype occurred a few times. The chain has TRBV12-3 or TRBV12-4 and TRBJ2-3, with D uncertain. CDR3 size: 15 residues. V was shortened by 8 bases and J by 3 bases, with 18 bases between the two germline ends. CDR3 nucleotide sequence: TGTGCCAGCGGACGGGTCTTTGGGCCTACAGATACGCAGTATTTT. As protein: CASGRVFGPTDTQYF.

This chain uses TRBV12-3 or TRBV12-4 with TRBJ1-5, with D perhaps matching TRBD1 (6 bases). Trimming took off 7 bases at V and 6 bases at J, with 16 bases between the two ends. The CDR3 is made up of 14 amino acids. The CDR3: CASTPAGGFQPQHF. The CDR3 nucleotides read TGTGCCAGCACCCCGGCGGGGGGCTTTCAGCCCCAGCATTTT.

V is TRBV29-1 and J is TRBJ2-5; 9 bases map to TRBD2. Germline CDR1 and CDR2: SQVTM and ANQGSEA. J was trimmed by 5 bases and V by 2 bases; bases with no gene match: 3. This CDR3 is built from 13 residues. Here the CDR3 reads CSVEWTSEETQYF. The CDR3 DNA sequence: TGCAGCGTTGAATGGACTAGCGAGGAGACCCAGTACTTC.

The V gene is TRBV7-2, the J gene TRBJ1-2; D possibly corresponds to TRBD1 (5 bases). Germline assignment: CDR1 SGHTA and CDR2 FQGNSA. V was shortened by 5 bases and J by 8 bases, with 15 bases between the two germline ends. The CDR3 has 13 residues. CDR3 DNA sequence: TGTGCCAGCAGCCCCCCGGGGGGACGGGGCTACACCTTC. Translated, it gives CASSPPGGRGYTF.

This clonotype has a count of ten or more. V and J are TRBV7-2 and TRBJ2-4, with 8 bases fitting TRBD1. V shed 5 bases and J 10 bases; nucleotides not matched to a gene: 10. Germline V lookup: CDR1 SGHTA, CDR2 FQGNSA. This CDR3 is built from 14 residues. In nucleotides, the CDR3 is TGTGCCAGCAGCCCACCGGGGACAGGTCATATTCAGTACTTC. Residues: CASSPPGTGHIQYF.

The table lists this clonotype with a few counts. The chain carries TRBV20-1 and TRBJ1-1; 7 bases agree with TRBD1. Trimming took 4 bases from V and 1 from J; bases not matched to a gene: 6. The CDR3 length is 14 residues. Germline CDR1 DFQATT, CDR2 SNEGSKA (reference sequence). The DNA of the CDR3 is TGCAGTGCTAAAGTAGGGGGCTCGAACACTGAAGCTTTCTTT. It is translated as CSAKVGGSNTEAFF.

This clonotype was observed a handful of times. The V call is TRBV24-1, the J call TRBJ2-6; 7 nucleotides line up with TRBD1. The CDR3 spans 18 residues. In germline, CDR1 is KGHDR, CDR2 SFDVKD. The ends lost 4 bases at V and 2 bases at J; junction bases unmatched: 10. In DNA, the CDR3 is TGTGCCACCAGTGACTCCCCCGGCAGGGGGACTGGGGCCAACGTCCTGACTTTC. Its translation is CATSDSPGRGTGANVLTF.

Only a few counts were recorded for this clonotype. The rearrangement joins TRBV11-2 to TRBJ2-1; 15 nucleotides align to TRBD2. Unmatched junction bases numbered 6, after V lost 6 bases and J lost 0 bases. The CDR3 runs 18 residues. The germline V gene has CDR1 SGHAT and CDR2 FQNNGV. DNA for the CDR3: TGTGCCAGCAGACGAGGACTAGCGGGGGGGCCCTCCTACAATGAGCAGTTCTTC. It yields the protein CASRRGLAGGPSYNEQFF.

This clonotype has more than one count but fewer than ten. The chain recombines TRBV4-1 with TRBJ1-3, with D unclear. The CDR3 has 16 residues. From germline, CDR1 is MGHRA and CDR2 YSYEKL. V was shortened by 3 bases and J by 0 bases, with 12 bases between the two germline ends. CDR3 in amino acids: CASSHSTRNSGNTIYF. CDR3 DNA: TGCGCCAGCAGCCATTCGACAAGGAACTCTGGAAACACCATATATTTT.

The chain recombines TRBV4-3 with TRBJ2-1; 7 bases are a match to TRBD1. Losses at the gene ends were 0 bases for V and 7 bases for J; bases not matched to a gene: 9. The CDR3 is 16 amino acids. The germline gives CDR1 LGHNA, CDR2 YSLEER. CDR3 in DNA: TGCGCCAGCAGCCAAGAACGGACAGGCTTTCGGAATGAGCAGTTCTTC. It yields the protein CASSQERTGFRNEQFF.

The chain combines TRBV11-2 with TRBJ2-5, with TRBD1 matching 8 bases. Germline V gene sequence: CDR1 SGHAT, CDR2 FQNNGV. This CDR3 region has 14 residues. The V gene end was trimmed by 3 bases and the J gene end by 5 bases; junction bases not matched to a gene: 5. The CDR3 spells CASSFLQGEETQYF. CDR3 nucleotides: TGTGCCAGCAGCTTCTTACAGGGGGAGGAGACCCAGTACTTC.

This clonotype was counted between two and nine times. The chain joins TRBV25-1 to TRBJ1-1; a possible D gene is TRBD1 (6 bases). V was pared by 3 bases and J by 11 bases, with 10 bases between. CDR3 length: 11 residues. Germline CDR1 reads MGHDK; CDR2 reads SYGVNS. The CDR3 region is CASSDWGLAFF. The DNA of the CDR3 is TGTGCCAGCAGTGATTGGGGGCTGGCTTTCTTT.